The present T cell receptor beta chain was sequenced within a study of human T cells and chemical hapten exposure. Study details: Patch testing placed 0.01% DPC on the upper back, with readings at 6 days. General study results and limits: Counts of expanded TCRs (at PT1) showed a positive correlation with patch test score.

TCRdb called the RACE reads again in MiXCR, with one record for every CDR3 protein. The profile shows around 40,000 distinct CDR3 sequences, about an eighth of them singletons. This clonotype was seen many times. Its specificity is not known. Sample time point: patch test 3, about 24 weeks after DPC sensitization. Sample treatment: therapeutic diphenylcyclopropenone sensitization with weekly scalp DPC. Unfractionated whole blood yielded the extracted total RNA. CDR3 length: 13 residues. Per the germline V gene, CDR1 is SNHLY and CDR2 is FYNNEI. V was trimmed by 2 bases and J by 6 bases, leaving 11 bases between them.

The chain carries TRBV2 and TRBJ2-7; D not resolved. This TCR was recovered from a middle-aged woman with alopecia areata. Some clones in this sample may be carry-over from other donors' samples. Sequenced here: whole blood, sampled in connection with sensitization to the hapten diphenylcyclopropenone (DPC). The CDR3 spells CASSECEGCEQYF. As DNA, the CDR3 is TGTGCCAGCAGTGAATGTGAAGGGTGCGAGCAGTACTTC.